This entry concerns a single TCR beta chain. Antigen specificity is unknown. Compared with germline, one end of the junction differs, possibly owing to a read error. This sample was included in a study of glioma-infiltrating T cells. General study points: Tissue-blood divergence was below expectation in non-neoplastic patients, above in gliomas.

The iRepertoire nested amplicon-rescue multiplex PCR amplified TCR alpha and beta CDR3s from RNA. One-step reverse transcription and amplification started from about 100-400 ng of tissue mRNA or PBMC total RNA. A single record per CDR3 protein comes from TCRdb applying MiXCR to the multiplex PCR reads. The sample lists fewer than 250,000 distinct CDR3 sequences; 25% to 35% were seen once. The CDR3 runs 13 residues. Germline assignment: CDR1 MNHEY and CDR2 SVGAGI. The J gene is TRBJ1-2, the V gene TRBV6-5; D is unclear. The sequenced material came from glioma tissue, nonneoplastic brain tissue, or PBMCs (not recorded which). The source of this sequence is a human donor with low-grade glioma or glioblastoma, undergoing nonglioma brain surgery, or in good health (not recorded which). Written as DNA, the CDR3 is TGTGCCAGCAGTTATGGATTAAGCTATGGTTACACCTTC. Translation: CASSYGLSYGYTF.